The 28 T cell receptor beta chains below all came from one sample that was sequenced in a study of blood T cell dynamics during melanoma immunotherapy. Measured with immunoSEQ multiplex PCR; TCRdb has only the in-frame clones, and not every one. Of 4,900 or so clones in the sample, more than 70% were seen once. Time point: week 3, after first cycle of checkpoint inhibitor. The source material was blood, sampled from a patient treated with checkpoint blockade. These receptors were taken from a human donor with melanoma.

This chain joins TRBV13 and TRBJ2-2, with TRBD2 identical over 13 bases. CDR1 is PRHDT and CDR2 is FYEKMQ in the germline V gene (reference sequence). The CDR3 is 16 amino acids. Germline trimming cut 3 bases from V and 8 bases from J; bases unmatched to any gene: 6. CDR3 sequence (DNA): TGTGCCAGCAGCTTCTGGACTAGCGGGAGACCTGGGGAGCTGTTTTTT. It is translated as CASSFWTSGRPGELFF.

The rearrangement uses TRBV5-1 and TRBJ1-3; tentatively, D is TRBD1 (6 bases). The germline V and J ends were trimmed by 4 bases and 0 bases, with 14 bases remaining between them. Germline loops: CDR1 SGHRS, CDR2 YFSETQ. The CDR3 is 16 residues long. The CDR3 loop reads CASSPLDSNSGNTIYF. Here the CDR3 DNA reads TGCGCCAGCAGCCCCCTGGACAGTAACTCTGGAAACACCATATATTTT.

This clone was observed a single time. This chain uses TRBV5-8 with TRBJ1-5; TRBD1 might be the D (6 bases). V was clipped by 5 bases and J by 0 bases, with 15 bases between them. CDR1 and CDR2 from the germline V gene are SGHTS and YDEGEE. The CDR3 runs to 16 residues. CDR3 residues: CASRRDTLNSNQPQHF. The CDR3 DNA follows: TGTGCCAGCAGAAGGGACACCCTTAATAGCAATCAGCCCCAGCATTTT.

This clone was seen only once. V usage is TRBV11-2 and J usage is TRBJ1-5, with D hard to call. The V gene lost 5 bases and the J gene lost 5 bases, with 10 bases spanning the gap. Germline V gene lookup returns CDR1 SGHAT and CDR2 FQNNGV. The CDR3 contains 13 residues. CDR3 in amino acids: CASSPRPDQPQHF. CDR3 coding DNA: TGTGCCAGCAGCCCCCGCCCAGATCAGCCCCAGCATTTT.

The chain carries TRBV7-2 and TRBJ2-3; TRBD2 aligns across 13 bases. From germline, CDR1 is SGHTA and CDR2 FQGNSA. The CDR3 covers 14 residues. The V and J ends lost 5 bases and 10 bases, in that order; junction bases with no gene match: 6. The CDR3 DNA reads TGTGCCAGCAGCCCCCGACTAGCGGGAGGTCCGCAGTATTTT. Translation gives CASSPRLAGGPQYF.

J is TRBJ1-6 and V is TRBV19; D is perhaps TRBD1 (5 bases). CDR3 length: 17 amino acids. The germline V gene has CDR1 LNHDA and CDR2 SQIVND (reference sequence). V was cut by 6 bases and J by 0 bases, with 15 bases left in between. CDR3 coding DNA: TGTGCCAGTAGACAAAGACAGTTGAGCTCCTATAATTCACCCCTCCACTTT. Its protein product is CASRQRQLSSYNSPLHF.

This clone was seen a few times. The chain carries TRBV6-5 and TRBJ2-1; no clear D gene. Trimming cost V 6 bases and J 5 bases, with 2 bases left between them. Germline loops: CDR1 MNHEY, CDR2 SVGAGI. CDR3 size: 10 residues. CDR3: CASRDNEQFF. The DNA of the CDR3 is TGTGCCAGCAGGGACAATGAGCAGTTCTTC.

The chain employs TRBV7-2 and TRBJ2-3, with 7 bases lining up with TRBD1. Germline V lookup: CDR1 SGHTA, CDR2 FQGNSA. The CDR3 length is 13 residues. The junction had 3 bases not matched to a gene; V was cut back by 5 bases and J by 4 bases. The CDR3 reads CASSVDRADTQYF. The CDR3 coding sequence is TGTGCCAGCAGCGTAGACAGGGCAGATACGCAGTATTTT.

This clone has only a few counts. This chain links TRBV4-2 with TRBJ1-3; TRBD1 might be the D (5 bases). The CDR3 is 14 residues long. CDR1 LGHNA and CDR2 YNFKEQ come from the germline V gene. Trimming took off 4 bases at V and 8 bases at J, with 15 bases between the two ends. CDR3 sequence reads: CASSRRPGTDTIYF. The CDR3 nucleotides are TGTGCCAGCAGCCGCCGCCCGGGGACGGACACCATATATTTT.

CDR3 region: CASSEGTGGETQYF. CDR3 DNA: TGTGCCAGCAGTGAGGGGACAGGGGGAGAGACCCAGTACTTC. The chain joins TRBV2 to TRBJ2-5; 11 bases are a match to TRBD1. Germline lookup yields CDR1 SNHLY and CDR2 FYNNEI. The CDR3 runs 14 residues. With 3 bases clipped from V and 4 bases from J, the junction kept 1 base outside the gene matches.

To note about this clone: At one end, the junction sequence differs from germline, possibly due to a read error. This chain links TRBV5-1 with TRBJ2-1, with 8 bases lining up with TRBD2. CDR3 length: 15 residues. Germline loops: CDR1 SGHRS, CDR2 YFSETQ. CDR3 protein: CASSFLAGGYNEQLF. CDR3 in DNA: TGCGCCAGCAGCTTCCTAGCGGGTGGGTACAATGAGCAGCTCTTC.

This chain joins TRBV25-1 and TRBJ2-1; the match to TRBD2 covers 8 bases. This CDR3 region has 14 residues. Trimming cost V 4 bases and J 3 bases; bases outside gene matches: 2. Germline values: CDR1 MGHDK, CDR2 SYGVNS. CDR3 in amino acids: CASSAGGIYNEQFF. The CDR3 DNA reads TGTGCCAGCAGTGCGGGGGGGATCTACAATGAGCAGTTCTTC.

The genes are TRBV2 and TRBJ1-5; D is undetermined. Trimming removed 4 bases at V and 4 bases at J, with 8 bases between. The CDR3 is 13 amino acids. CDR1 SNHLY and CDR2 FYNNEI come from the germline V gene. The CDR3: CASSGRENQPQHF. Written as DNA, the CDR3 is TGTGCCAGCAGTGGCCGGGAAAATCAGCCCCAGCATTTT.

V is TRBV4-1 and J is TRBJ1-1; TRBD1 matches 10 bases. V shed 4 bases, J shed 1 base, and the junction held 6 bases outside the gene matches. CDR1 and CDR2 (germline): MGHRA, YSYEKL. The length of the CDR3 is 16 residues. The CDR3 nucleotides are TGCGCCAGCAGCCCTACGGGACAGGGGAGGAACACTGAAGCTTTCTTT. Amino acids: CASSPTGQGRNTEAFF.

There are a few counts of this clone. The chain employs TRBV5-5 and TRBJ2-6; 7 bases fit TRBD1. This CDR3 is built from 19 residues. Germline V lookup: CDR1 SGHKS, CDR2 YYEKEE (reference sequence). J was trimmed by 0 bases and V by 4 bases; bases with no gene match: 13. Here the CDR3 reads CASSPTSTGVFSGANVLTF. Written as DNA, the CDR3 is TGTGCCAGCAGCCCGACGTCTACAGGGGTGTTCTCTGGGGCCAACGTCCTGACTTTC.

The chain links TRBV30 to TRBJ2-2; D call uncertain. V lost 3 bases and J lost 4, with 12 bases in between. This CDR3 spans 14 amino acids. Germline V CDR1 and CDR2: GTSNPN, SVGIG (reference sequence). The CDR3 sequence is CAWRRVATTGELFF. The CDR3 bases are TGTGCCTGGAGAAGGGTAGCCACCACCGGGGAGCTGTTTTTT.

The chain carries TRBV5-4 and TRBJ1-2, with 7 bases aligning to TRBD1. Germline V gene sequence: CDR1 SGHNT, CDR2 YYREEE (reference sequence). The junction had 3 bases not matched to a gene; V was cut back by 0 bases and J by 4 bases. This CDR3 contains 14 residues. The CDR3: CASSLGTGVYGYTF. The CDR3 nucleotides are TGTGCCAGCAGCTTGGGAACAGGGGTCTATGGCTACACCTTC.

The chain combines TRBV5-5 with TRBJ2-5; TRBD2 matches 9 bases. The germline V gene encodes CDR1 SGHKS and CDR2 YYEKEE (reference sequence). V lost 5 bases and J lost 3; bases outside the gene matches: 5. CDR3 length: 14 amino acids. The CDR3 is CASSLAGTEETQYF. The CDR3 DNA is TGTGCCAGCAGTCTAGCGGGAACTGAAGAGACCCAGTACTTC. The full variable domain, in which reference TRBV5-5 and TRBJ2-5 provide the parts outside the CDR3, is DAGVTQSPTHLIKTRGQQVTLRCSPISGHKSVSWYQQVLGQGPQFIFQYYEKEERGRGNFPDRFSARQFPNYSSELNVNALLLGDSALYLCASSLAGTEETQYFGPGTRLLVL.

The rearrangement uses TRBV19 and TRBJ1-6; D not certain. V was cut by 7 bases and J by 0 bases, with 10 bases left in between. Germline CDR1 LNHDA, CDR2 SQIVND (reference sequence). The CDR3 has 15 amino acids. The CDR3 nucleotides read TGTGCCAGTACCGACCGCAGCTCCTATAATTCACCCCTCCACTTT. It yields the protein CASTDRSSYNSPLHF.

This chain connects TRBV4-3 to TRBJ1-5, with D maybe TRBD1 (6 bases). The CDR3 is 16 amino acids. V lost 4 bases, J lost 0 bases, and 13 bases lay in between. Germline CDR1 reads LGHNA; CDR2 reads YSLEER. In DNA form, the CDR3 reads TGCGCCAGCAGCCGGTCAGGGGCAGATAGCAATCAGCCCCAGCATTTT. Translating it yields CASSRSGADSNQPQHF.

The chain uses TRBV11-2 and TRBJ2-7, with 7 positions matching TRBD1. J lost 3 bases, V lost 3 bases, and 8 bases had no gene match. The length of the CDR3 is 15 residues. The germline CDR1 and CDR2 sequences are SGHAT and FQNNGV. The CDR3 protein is CASSFPETGNYEQYF. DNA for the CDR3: TGTGCCAGCAGCTTCCCCGAGACAGGGAACTACGAGCAGTACTTC. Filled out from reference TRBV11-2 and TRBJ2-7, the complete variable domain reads EAGVAQSPRYKIIEKRQSVAFWCNPISGHATLYWYQQILGQGPKLLIQFQNNGVVDDSQLPKDRFSAERLKGVDSTLKIQPAKLEDSAVYLCASSFPETGNYEQYFGPGTRLTVT.

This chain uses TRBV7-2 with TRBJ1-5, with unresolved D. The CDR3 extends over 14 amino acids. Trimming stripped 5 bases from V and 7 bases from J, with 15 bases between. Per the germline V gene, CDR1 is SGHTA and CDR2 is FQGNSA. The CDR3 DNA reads TGTGCCAGCAGCCGAGCAGGTAGAGGACAGCCCCAGCATTTT. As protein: CASSRAGRGQPQHF.

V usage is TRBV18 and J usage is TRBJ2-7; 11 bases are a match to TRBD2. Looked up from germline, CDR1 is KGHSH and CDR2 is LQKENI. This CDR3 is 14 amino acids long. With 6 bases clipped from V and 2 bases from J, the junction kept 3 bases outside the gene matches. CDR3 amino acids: CASSPGLAAYEQYF. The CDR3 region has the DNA TGTGCCAGCTCCCCGGGACTAGCGGCCTACGAGCAGTACTTC.

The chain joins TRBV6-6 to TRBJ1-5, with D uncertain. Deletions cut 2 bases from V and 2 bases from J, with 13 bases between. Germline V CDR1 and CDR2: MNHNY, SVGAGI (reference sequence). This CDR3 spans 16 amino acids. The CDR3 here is CASSYDRGSGNQPQHF. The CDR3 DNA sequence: TGTGCCAGCAGTTACGATCGGGGATCAGGCAATCAGCCCCAGCATTTT.

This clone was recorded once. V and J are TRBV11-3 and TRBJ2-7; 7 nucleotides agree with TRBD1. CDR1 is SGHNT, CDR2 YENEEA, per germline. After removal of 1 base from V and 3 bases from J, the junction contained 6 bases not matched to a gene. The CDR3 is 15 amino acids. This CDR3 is CASSLVGGPIYEQYF. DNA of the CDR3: TGTGCCAGCAGCTTAGTAGGGGGCCCTATCTACGAGCAGTACTTC.

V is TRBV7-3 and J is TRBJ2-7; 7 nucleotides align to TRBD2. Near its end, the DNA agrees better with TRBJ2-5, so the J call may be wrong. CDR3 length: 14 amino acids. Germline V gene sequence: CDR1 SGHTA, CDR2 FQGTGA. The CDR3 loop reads CASSLFNGGETQYF. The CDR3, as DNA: TGTGCCAGCAGCTTATTTAACGGGGGGGAGACCCAGTACTTC.

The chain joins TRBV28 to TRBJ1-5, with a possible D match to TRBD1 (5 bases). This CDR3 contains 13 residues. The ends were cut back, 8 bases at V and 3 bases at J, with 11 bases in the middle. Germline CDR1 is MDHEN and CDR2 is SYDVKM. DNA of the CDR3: TGTGCCAGCGTTCGGGGGATCAATCAGCCCCAGCATTTT. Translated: CASVRGINQPQHF.

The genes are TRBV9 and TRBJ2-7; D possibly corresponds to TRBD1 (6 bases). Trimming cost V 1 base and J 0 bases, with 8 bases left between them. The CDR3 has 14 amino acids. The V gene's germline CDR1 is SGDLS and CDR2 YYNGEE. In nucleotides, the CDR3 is TGTGCCAGCAGCGTAAAAGGGGGCTCCTACGAGCAGTACTTC. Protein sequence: CASSVKGGSYEQYF.